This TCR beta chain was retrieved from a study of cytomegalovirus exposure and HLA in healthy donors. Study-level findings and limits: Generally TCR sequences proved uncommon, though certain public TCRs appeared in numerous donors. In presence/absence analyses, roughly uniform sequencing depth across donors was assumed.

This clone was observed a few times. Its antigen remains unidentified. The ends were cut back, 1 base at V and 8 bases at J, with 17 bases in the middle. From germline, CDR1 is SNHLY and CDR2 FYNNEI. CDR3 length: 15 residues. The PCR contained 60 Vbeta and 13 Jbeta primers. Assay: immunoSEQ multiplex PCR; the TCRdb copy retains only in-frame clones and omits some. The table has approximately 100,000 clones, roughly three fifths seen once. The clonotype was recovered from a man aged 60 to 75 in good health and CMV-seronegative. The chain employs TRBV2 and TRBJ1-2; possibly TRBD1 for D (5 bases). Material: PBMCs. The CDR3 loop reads CASSEGQGRVYGYTF. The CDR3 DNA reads TGTGCCAGCAGTGAAGGGCAGGGCCGGGTTTACGGCTACACCTTC.